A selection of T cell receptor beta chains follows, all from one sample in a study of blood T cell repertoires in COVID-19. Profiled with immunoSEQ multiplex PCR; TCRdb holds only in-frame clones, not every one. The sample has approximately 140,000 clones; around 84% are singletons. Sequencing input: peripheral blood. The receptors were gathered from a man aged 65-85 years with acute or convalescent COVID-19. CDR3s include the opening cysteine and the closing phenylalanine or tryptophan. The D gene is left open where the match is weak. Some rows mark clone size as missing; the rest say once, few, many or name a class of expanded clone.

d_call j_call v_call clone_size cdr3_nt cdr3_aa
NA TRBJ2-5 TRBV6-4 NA TGTGCCAGCAGTGACCCCAGGAGGCGCAAGACCCAGTACTTC CASSDPRRRKTQYF
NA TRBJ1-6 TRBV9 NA TGTGCCAGCAGCGCCGGTTCCGATCTTAATTCACCCCTCCACTTT CASSAGSDLNSPLHF
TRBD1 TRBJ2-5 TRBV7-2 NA TGTGCCAGCACCCTAGAGGTCGGGACAGCTGGGGAGACCCAGTACTTC CASTLEVGTAGETQYF
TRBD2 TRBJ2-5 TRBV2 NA TGTGCCAGCACACCCCAGACTAGCGCAGAGACCCAGTACTTC CASTPQTSAETQYF
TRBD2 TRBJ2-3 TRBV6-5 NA TGTGCCACGGCGACTAGCGGCACAGATACGCAGTATTTT CATATSGTDTQYF
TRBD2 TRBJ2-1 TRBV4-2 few TGTGCCAGCAAGGCTAGCGGGAACAATGAGCAGTTCTTC CASKASGNNEQFF
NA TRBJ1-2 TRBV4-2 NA TGTGCCAGCAGCCAAGTTGGGCAGACCGATGGCTACACCTTC CASSQVGQTDGYTF
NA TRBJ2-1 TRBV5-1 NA TGCGCCAGCAGCTTGGGAGTAGCCCCCGATGAGCAGTTCTTC CASSLGVAPDEQFF
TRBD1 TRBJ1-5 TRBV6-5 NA TGTGCCAGCAGTCGGGACAGGTGGGGCAATCAGCCCCAGCATTTT CASSRDRWGNQPQHF
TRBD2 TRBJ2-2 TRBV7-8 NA TGTGCCAGCACGGGACCCGGGACTACGATCGCCGGGGAGCTGTTTTTT CASTGPGTTIAGELFF
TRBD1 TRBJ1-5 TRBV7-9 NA TGTGCCAGCAGCTCCGGACAGGGGGGGAATCAGCCCCAGCATTTT CASSSGQGGNQPQHF
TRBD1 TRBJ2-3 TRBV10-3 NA TGTGCCATCAGTGGACAGGGGGCGGGCGCAGATACGCAGTATTTT CAISGQGAGADTQYF
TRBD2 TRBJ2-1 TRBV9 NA TGTGCCAGCAGCCAGACTAGCGGGGACAATGAGCAGTTCTTC CASSQTSGDNEQFF
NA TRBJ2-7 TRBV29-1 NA TGCACCGATCGGGGGTGTACCTCCTACGAGCAGTACTTC CTDRGCTSYEQYF
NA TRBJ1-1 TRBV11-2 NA TGTGCCAGCCGACTGAGTGGGAACACTGAAGCTTTCTTT CASRLSGNTEAFF
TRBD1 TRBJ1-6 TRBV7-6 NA TGTGCCAGCAGCTTAGTCGCCGGGACAGACCATAATTCACCCCTCCACTTT CASSLVAGTDHNSPLHF
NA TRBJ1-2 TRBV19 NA TGTGCCAGTAGTATAGATCTCAGGTCGCAGGGCTACACCTTC CASSIDLRSQGYTF
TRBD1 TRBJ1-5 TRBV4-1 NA TGCGCCAGCAGCCAAGAGGGGCCGGGACAGGGTAGGAATCAGCCCCAGCATTTT CASSQEGPGQGRNQPQHF
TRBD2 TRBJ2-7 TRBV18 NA TGTGCCAGCTCACCTCTTGGGGAGGGGTCCTACGAGCAGTACTTC CASSPLGEGSYEQYF
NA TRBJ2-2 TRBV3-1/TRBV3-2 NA TGTGCCAGCAGACAACAGGGGAACACCGGGGAGCTGTTTTTT CASRQQGNTGELFF
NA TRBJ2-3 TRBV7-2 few TGTGCCATCCCCCTTGGCCCACTGACGGGAAGAGCAGATACGCAGTATTTT CAIPLGPLTGRADTQYF
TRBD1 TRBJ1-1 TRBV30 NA TGTGCCTCCGAACAGGGGGCAAACACTGAAGCTTTCTTT CASEQGANTEAFF
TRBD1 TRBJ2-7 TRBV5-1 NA TGCGCCAGCAGCAACCAGGCAGGGACAGGGTCGATCTACGAGCAGTACTTC CASSNQAGTGSIYEQYF
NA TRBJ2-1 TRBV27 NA TGTGCCAGCAGCCTCAGGGGTGGTGAGCAGTTCTTC CASSLRGGEQFF